These T cell receptor beta chains were read from a single sample in a study of shared clonotypes between healthy human individuals. Repertoires were generated with immunoSEQ multiplex PCR, while TCRdb's copy carries only in-frame clones and drops some. The sample gives nearly 2 million clones, about 95% of which show up once; more than 0.9% is in the top ten. The specimen was naive CD8+ T cells sorted from blood. These receptors originate from a man aged 18 to 29 in good health. The CDR3 runs from the conserved cysteine through the conserved F or W. A D gene is named only where the DNA matches it firmly. Not all rows give a size; the values are once, few, many and, for expanded clones, a class.

d_gene	v_gene	j_gene	abundance	CDR3aa	CDR3nt
.	TRBV4-3	TRBJ2-7	.	CASSEYQGPYEQYF	TGCGCCAGCAGCGAATATCAGGGACCCTACGAGCAGTACTTC
.	TRBV11-2	TRBJ2-1	.	CASSNVGGSYNEQFF	TGTGCCAGCAGCAACGTGGGGGGTTCCTACAATGAGCAGTTCTTC
.	TRBV19	TRBJ1-3	.	CATVALAGNTIYF	TGTGCCACAGTCGCCCTGGCTGGAAACACCATATATTTT
.	TRBV25-1	TRBJ1-5	.	CASSEGDWSQPQHF	TGTGCCAGCAGTGAAGGGGATTGGAGTCAGCCCCAGCATTTT
.	TRBV7-2	TRBJ2-7	.	CASSPVAAPAYEQYF	TGTGCCAGCAGCCCTGTGGCAGCCCCAGCCTACGAGCAGTACTTC
.	TRBV5-4	TRBJ2-7	.	CASSLVARVDEQYF	TGTGCCAGCAGCTTGGTTGCCAGGGTGGACGAGCAGTACTTC
.	TRBV5-6	TRBJ2-4	.	CASSPGHGAKNIQYF	TGTGCCAGCAGCCCCGGACATGGAGCCAAAAACATTCAGTACTTC
.	TRBV5-1	TRBJ2-3	.	CASSLVGSAYTDTQYF	TGCGCCAGCAGCTTGGTGGGCTCAGCATACACAGATACGCAGTATTTT
.	TRBV29-1	TRBJ1-1	.	CSGRAGIKAEAFF	TGCAGCGGGCGGGCGGGGATAAAGGCAGAAGCTTTCTTT
TRBD2	TRBV30	TRBJ2-3	.	CAWSGISSGGHTDTQYF	TGTGCCTGGAGTGGGATTTCTAGCGGGGGACACACAGATACGCAGTATTTT
.	TRBV6-5	TRBJ2-7	.	CASSFPGEGEQYF	TGTGCCAGCAGTTTCCCCGGCGAGGGAGAGCAGTACTTC
.	TRBV30	TRBJ2-1	.	CAWSPLRESSYNEQFF	TGTGCCTGGAGTCCCCTTCGAGAGAGCTCCTACAATGAGCAGTTCTTC
TRBD1	TRBV5-6	TRBJ2-2	.	CASSLAGTANTGELFF	TGTGCCAGCAGCTTGGCCGGGACAGCGAACACCGGGGAGCTGTTTTTT
.	TRBV7-9	TRBJ1-5	once	CASSVEQGWQPQHF	TGTGCCAGCAGCGTTGAACAGGGTTGGCAGCCCCAGCATTTT
.	TRBV19	TRBJ1-1	.	CASSIDLDTGEAFF	TGTGCCAGTAGTATAGATCTGGACACGGGTGAAGCTTTCTTT
.	TRBV7-8	TRBJ2-1	.	CASSTLSGGQSDEQFF	TGTGCCAGCAGCACATTATCCGGGGGGCAGTCGGATGAGCAGTTCTTC
.	TRBV29-1	TRBJ2-1	.	CSVPPGPSYDEQFF	TGCAGCGTACCCCCGGGACCCTCATACGATGAGCAGTTCTTC
TRBD1	TRBV6-5	TRBJ2-1	.	CASRGGTGFNNEQFF	TGTGCCAGCAGAGGAGGGACAGGGTTTAACAATGAGCAGTTCTTC
.	TRBV11-2	TRBJ2-7	once	CASSSDAASYEQYF	TGTGCCAGCAGCTCGGACGCCGCCTCCTACGAGCAGTACTTC
.	TRBV27	TRBJ2-1	once	CASSLRFPGLDNEQFF	TGTGCCAGCAGTTTAAGATTCCCGGGACTCGACAATGAGCAGTTCTTC
TRBD2	TRBV7-6	TRBJ2-7	.	CASSLPRAGGVGEQYF	TGTGCCAGCAGCTTACCGAGAGCGGGAGGCGTGGGGGAGCAGTACTTC
TRBD2	TRBV27	TRBJ2-7	.	CASSLVGGSGGYEQYF	TGTGCCAGCAGTTTAGTTGGGGGTAGCGGGGGCTACGAGCAGTACTTC